What follows is one TCR beta chain and its context. What it recognizes is unknown. This entry comes from a study of T cells in Graves' hyperthyroidism and ophthalmopathy. A patient was excluded if there was uncontrolled infection, other autoimmune disease, pregnancy or lactation. An approximately 9.4 ml volume of fresh peripheral blood provided the PBMCs. The investigators amplified TCR beta CDR3 regions from RNA transcripts. First-round RT-PCR of the TCR CDR3 relied on the HTBI primer set. TCRdb analysed the multiplex PCR reads with MiXCR anew, one entry per CDR3 protein. The table lists some 350,000 distinct CDR3 sequences, 13% to 15% of them singletons, with under 25% in the top ten. Per the germline V gene, CDR1 is SEHNR and CDR2 is FQNEAQ (reference sequence). J lost 4 bases, V lost 6 bases, and 11 bases had no gene match. CDR3 length: 16 amino acids. The study's findings and limits: Blood held most thyroid clonotypes expanded above 0.001 frequency.

The sample consisted of blood. The TCR comes from a woman aged 60 to 75 with Graves' ophthalmopathy. The chain has TRBV7-9 and TRBJ2-5, with TRBD2 identical over 10 bases. This CDR3 reads CASRSPSGSLTETQYF. CDR3 in DNA: TGTGCCAGCAGATCACCTAGCGGGAGTCTCACAGAGACCCAGTACTTC.